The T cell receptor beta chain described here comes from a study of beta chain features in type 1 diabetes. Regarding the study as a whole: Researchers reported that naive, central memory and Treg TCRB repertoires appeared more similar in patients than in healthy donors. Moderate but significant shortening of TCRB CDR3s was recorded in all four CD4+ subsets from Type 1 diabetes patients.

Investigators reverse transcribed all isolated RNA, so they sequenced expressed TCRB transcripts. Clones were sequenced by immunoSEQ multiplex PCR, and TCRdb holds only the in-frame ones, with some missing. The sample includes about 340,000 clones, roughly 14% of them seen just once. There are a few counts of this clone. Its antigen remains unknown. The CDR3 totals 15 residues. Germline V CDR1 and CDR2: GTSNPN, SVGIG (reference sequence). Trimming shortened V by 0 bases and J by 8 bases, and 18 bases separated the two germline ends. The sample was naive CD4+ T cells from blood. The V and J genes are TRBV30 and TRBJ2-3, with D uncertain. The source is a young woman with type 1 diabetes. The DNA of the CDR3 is TGTGCCTGGAGTGTACTTAACGGCCCGGGTGGTACGCAGTATTTT. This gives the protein CAWSVLNGPGGTQYF.